Each of the 26 T cell receptor beta chains below was sequenced from the same sample in a study of blood T cell repertoires in COVID-19. Assay used: immunoSEQ multiplex PCR; TCRdb lists only in-frame clones, some missing. The table lists about 16,000 clones, roughly 88% of them singletons. Sequencing input: peripheral blood. These receptors originate from a human donor in a cohort sampled during active COVID-19.

The chain couples TRBV7-9 to TRBJ1-2; 9 bases match TRBD1. From germline, CDR1 is SEHNR and CDR2 FQNEAQ (reference sequence). The CDR3 runs 13 residues. Germline trimming cut 10 bases from V and 6 bases from J; bases unmatched to any gene: 9. Here the CDR3 DNA reads TGTGCCATCTACAGGGGGCGCGGGGATGGCTACACCTTC. This sequence encodes CAIYRGRGDGYTF.

The chain employs TRBV24-1 and TRBJ2-1, with 11 bases lining up with TRBD1. CDR3 length: 15 residues. Per the germline V gene, CDR1 is KGHDR and CDR2 is SFDVKD. With 4 bases clipped from V and 8 bases from J, the junction kept 6 bases outside the gene matches. The CDR3 nucleotides are TGTGCCACCAGTGACTGGGACAGGGGGGGGCATGAGCAGTTCTTC. Protein sequence: CATSDWDRGGHEQFF.

The V call is TRBV7-2, the J call TRBJ1-2, with TRBD1 matching 9 bases. The junction had 8 bases not matched to a gene; V was cut back by 5 bases and J by 7 bases. CDR3 size: 14 residues. The germline CDR1 and CDR2 sequences are SGHTA and FQGNSA. In nucleotides, the CDR3 is TGTGCCAGCAGCCCGGAAACAGGGGGCCGTGGCTACACCTTC. It specifies CASSPETGGRGYTF. Combining the CDR3 with reference TRBV7-2 and TRBJ1-2 gives the whole variable domain GAGVSQSPSNKVTEKGKDVELRCDPISGHTALYWYRQSLGQGLEFLIYFQGNSAPDKSGLPSDRFSAERTGGSVSTLTIQRTQQEDSAVYLCASSPETGGRGYTFGSGTRLTVV.

This chain links TRBV10-1 with TRBJ2-3; 12 nucleotides align to TRBD1. The V gene end was trimmed by 5 bases and the J gene end by 3 bases; junction bases not matched to a gene: 3. The V gene's germline CDR1 is WNHNN and CDR2 SYGVQD (reference sequence). The CDR3 contains 15 residues. The CDR3 DNA reads as TGCGCCAGCAGTCGGGACAGGGGGCGTACAGATACGCAGTATTTT. Translation: CASSRDRGRTDTQYF.

CDR3 sequence reads: CSVDPDYPYGYTF. The CDR3 DNA follows: TGCAGCGTCGATCCAGACTACCCCTATGGCTACACCTTC. V is TRBV29-1 and J is TRBJ1-2, with unresolved D. The CDR3 is made up of 13 amino acids. Looked up from germline, CDR1 is SQVTM and CDR2 is ANQGSEA. Trimming cost V 6 bases and J 4 bases, with 15 bases left between them.

The rearrangement links TRBV7-6 to TRBJ2-7; tentative D call: TRBD2 (6 bases). The ends were cut back, 6 bases at V and 0 bases at J, with 12 bases in the middle. Per germline, CDR1 SGHVS and CDR2 FNYEAQ. The length of the CDR3 is 14 residues. The CDR3 DNA sequence: TGTGCCAGCAGTCAACAGCGGGCCTCCTACGAGCAGTACTTC. Translating gives CASSQQRASYEQYF.

The rearrangement joins TRBV4-1 to TRBJ1-5; D may be TRBD1 (5 bases). V dropped 0 bases and J dropped 2 bases, with 11 bases sitting between them. Germline CDR1 and CDR2: MGHRA and YSYEKL. CDR3 length: 16 amino acids. The DNA for the CDR3 is TGCGCCAGCAGCCAAGACGGGGGATTGGGCAATCAGCCCCAGCATTTT. This gives the protein CASSQDGGLGNQPQHF.

The chain uses TRBV7-3 and TRBJ2-3; D is undetermined. Trimming cost V 2 bases and J 3 bases, with 12 bases left between them. The length of the CDR3 is 15 residues. Germline CDR1 SGHTA, CDR2 FQGTGA. This CDR3 is CASSLLAGATDTQYF. DNA of the CDR3: TGTGCCAGCAGCTTATTGGCTGGAGCTACAGATACGCAGTATTTT.

The rearrangement joins TRBV27 to TRBJ2-3; D is unclear. Trimming removed 7 bases at V and 2 bases at J, with 13 bases between. The CDR3 has 14 residues. CDR1 is MNHEY and CDR2 is SMNVEV in the germline V gene (reference sequence). In DNA form, the CDR3 reads TGTGCCAGCAAGTCTCGTGAGTACACAGATACGCAGTATTTT. Protein: CASKSREYTDTQYF.

The rearrangement links TRBV3-1 (or the pseudogene TRBV3-2) to TRBJ2-5, with 8 bases aligning to TRBD1. CDR3 length equals 16 residues. Trimming removed 1 base from V and 5 bases from J; junction bases left unmatched: 9. Germline loops: CDR1 LGHDT, CDR2 YNNKEL (reference sequence). The CDR3 DNA is TGTGCCAGCAGCCAAGTCAGGGGGCGCGTTGTCGAGACCCAGTACTTC. It encodes CASSQVRGRVVETQYF.

The chain joins TRBV7-9 to TRBJ2-3; 7 nucleotides line up with TRBD2. Germline-derived CDR1 and CDR2 are SEHNR and FQNEAQ (reference sequence). There are 14 residues in the CDR3. The J segment lost 0 bases and the V segment lost 6 bases, leaving 3 bases of the junction unmatched. Here the CDR3 reads CASSPGGSTDTQYF. CDR3 DNA sequence: TGTGCCAGCAGTCCCGGGGGGAGCACAGATACGCAGTATTTT.

The V gene is TRBV7-3, the J gene TRBJ1-1, with D maybe TRBD1 (6 bases). Looked up from germline, CDR1 is SGHTA and CDR2 is FQGTGA. V gave up 5 bases and J gave up 1 base, with 8 bases separating them. The CDR3 has 13 amino acids. For the CDR3, the DNA is TGTGCCAGCAGCACGGACAGGAACACTGAAGCTTTCTTT. This encodes CASSTDRNTEAFF.

The chain employs TRBV6-6 and TRBJ2-5, with D possibly TRBD2 on 5 matching bases. Germline CDR1 reads MNHNY; CDR2 reads SVGAGI (reference sequence). The CDR3 totals 16 residues. Trimming took off 5 bases at V and 1 base at J, with 17 bases between the two ends. The CDR3 DNA sequence: TGTGCCAGCAGTCAACCACATAGCGTGTCCCAAGAGACCCAGTACTTC. This encodes CASSQPHSVSQETQYF.

This clone was observed a single time. The chain carries TRBV7-6 and TRBJ2-7, with 7 bases identical to TRBD2. From germline, CDR1 is SGHVS and CDR2 FNYEAQ. The CDR3 contains 14 residues. V dropped 4 bases and J dropped 3; count of bases not matched to a gene: 6. This CDR3 reads CASSSPGEGYEQYF. CDR3 nucleotides: TGTGCCAGCAGCTCCCCGGGGGAGGGCTACGAGCAGTACTTC.

Only a few counts were recorded for this clone. The chain links TRBV7-3 to TRBJ2-5; 8 bases match TRBD2. V lost 1 base and J lost 2; bases outside the gene matches: 3. CDR1 SGHTA and CDR2 FQGTGA come from the germline V gene. The CDR3 length is 15 residues. DNA of the CDR3: TGTGCCAGCAGCTTAAGCGGGGGGTCACAAGAGACCCAGTACTTC. Translated, it gives CASSLSGGSQETQYF.

The V and J genes are TRBV7-6 and TRBJ1-6; D gene unclear. This CDR3 comprises 16 residues. Germline-derived CDR1 and CDR2 are SGHVS and FNYEAQ. V dropped 0 bases and J dropped 0 bases, with 6 bases sitting between them. DNA of the CDR3: TGTGCCAGCAGCTTAGCCGAGAGCTCCTATAATTCACCCCTCCACTTT. It is translated as CASSLAESSYNSPLHF.

The chain is built from TRBV2 and TRBJ1-1; 7 nucleotides line up with TRBD1. The CDR3 spans 15 residues. V gave up 2 bases and J gave up 0 bases; unmatched junction bases: 3. Germline lookup yields CDR1 SNHLY and CDR2 FYNNEI. This CDR3 reads CASSELGQLNTEAFF. CDR3 nucleotide sequence: TGTGCCAGCAGTGAACTGGGACAGCTGAACACTGAAGCTTTCTTT.

The chain carries TRBV5-1 and TRBJ2-5; D gene uncertain. The CDR3 covers 16 residues. Per germline, CDR1 SGHRS and CDR2 YFSETQ. With 0 bases removed from V and 2 bases from J, the gap between germline ends came to 14 bases. In DNA, the CDR3 is TGCGCCAGCAGCTTGGGACCCCTAGGAGATCAAGAGACCCAGTACTTC. Translating it yields CASSLGPLGDQETQYF.

This chain joins TRBV6-1 and TRBJ1-6, with 7 nucleotides matching TRBD1. Trimming removed 2 bases from V and 9 bases from J; junction bases left unmatched: 7. CDR1 is MNHNS and CDR2 is SASEGT in the germline V gene. CDR3 length: 15 amino acids. CDR3: CASSEPQGESSPLHF. The DNA of the CDR3 is TGTGCCAGCAGTGAACCCCAGGGGGAGAGTTCACCCCTCCACTTT.

The chain couples TRBV23-1 to TRBJ2-7; TRBD1 aligns across 7 bases. TRBV23-1 belongs to the ORF category, with a function that is uncertain. J gave up 2 bases and V 0 bases, and 7 bases lay outside the gene matches. There are 16 residues in the CDR3. The CDR3 sequence is CASSQSRGGEPYEQYF. The CDR3, as DNA: TGCGCCAGCAGTCAATCGAGAGGGGGCGAGCCCTACGAGCAGTACTTC.

The chain links TRBV6-5 to TRBJ2-1, with 7 nucleotides matching TRBD1. The germline gives CDR1 MNHEY, CDR2 SVGAGI. V gave up 8 bases and J gave up 6 bases; unmatched junction bases: 13. This CDR3 contains 15 residues. The CDR3 bases are TGTGCCAGCGCCTTGGGACAGTCGTTGGTCAATGAGCAGTTCTTC. Translating gives CASALGQSLVNEQFF.

V is TRBV12-5 and J is TRBJ1-1; 10 bases line up with TRBD1. The germline gives CDR1 LGHNT, CDR2 FRNRAP. V shed 4 bases, J shed 3 bases, and the junction held 11 bases outside the gene matches. The CDR3 is 17 amino acids. The CDR3 nucleotides read TGTGCTAGTGGTTCGGCAGACAGGGGGCTGTTGGACACTGAAGCTTTCTTT. Its translation: CASGSADRGLLDTEAFF.

V and J are TRBV2 and TRBJ1-1; tentatively, D is TRBD1 (6 bases). Between the trimmed V and J ends, which lost 2 bases and 1 base, there was a span of 11 bases. The CDR3 consists of 15 residues. CDR1 is SNHLY and CDR2 is FYNNEI in the germline V gene. DNA for the CDR3: TGTGCCAGCAGTGAATACGGACAGCCGAACACTGAAGCTTTCTTT. Residues: CASSEYGQPNTEAFF.

This clone was observed once. The rearrangement uses TRBV2 and TRBJ2-2; 7 bases are a match to TRBD2. This CDR3 has 15 residues. Unmatched junction bases numbered 4, after V lost 1 base and J lost 5 bases. CDR1 is SNHLY and CDR2 is FYNNEI in the germline V gene. The CDR3 bases are TGTGCCAGCAGTGAAGAGGCGCGGGGGACCGGGGAGCTGTTTTTT. The encoded protein is CASSEEARGTGELFF. The whole variable domain, remainder taken from reference TRBV2 and TRBJ2-2, is EPEVTQTPSHQVTQMGQEVILRCVPISNHLYFYWYRQILGQKVEFLVSFYNNEISEKSEIFDDQFSVERPDGSNFTLKIRSTKLEDSAMYFCASSEEARGTGELFFGEGSRLTVL.

The chain joins TRBV13 to TRBJ2-7; tentatively, D is TRBD1 (6 bases). The CDR3 totals 14 residues. Germline CDR1 reads PRHDT; CDR2 reads FYEKMQ (reference sequence). V was shortened by 8 bases and J by 7 bases, with 21 bases between the two germline ends. CDR3 loop: CASALTVQGSEQYF. In DNA, the CDR3 is TGTGCCAGCGCCCTAACGGTACAGGGCTCTGAGCAGTACTTC.

This chain joins TRBV12-1 and TRBJ1-6; the table's TRBD1 call for D was not verified on the DNA. TRBV12-1 is deemed a pseudogene. The CDR3 is 16 amino acids. The CDR3 spells CASSFNTGGSRSPLHF. The CDR3 nucleotides read TGTGCCAGCAGCTTTAACACAGGCGGCTCGAGATCACCCCTCCACTTT.